Following are 21 T cell receptor beta chains from one sample sequenced in a study of blood T cell repertoires in COVID-19. Sequencing was performed with immunoSEQ multiplex PCR; in TCRdb, only in-frame clones are kept and a portion is missing. The sample records 210,000 or so clones, 75% to 90% being singletons. Sequences were obtained from peripheral blood. The receptors here all came from a human donor in a cohort sampled during active COVID-19.

The V call is TRBV11-2, the J call TRBJ2-7; TRBD2 is a possible D gene (5 bases). The V gene's germline CDR1 is SGHAT and CDR2 FQNNGV. This CDR3 comprises 13 residues. V was trimmed by 0 bases and J by 6 bases, leaving 9 bases between them. CDR3 in amino acids: CASSLEAAGEQYF. The CDR3 DNA sequence: TGTGCCAGCAGCTTAGAAGCGGCGGGCGAGCAGTACTTC.

The gene calls are TRBV7-2 and TRBJ2-7; D might be TRBD2 (7 bases). The germline V gene has CDR1 SGHTA and CDR2 FQGNSA. The CDR3 is 14 amino acids. With 0 bases removed from V and 4 bases from J, the gap between germline ends came to 10 bases. The chain's CDR3 is CASSLAGGGYEQYF. CDR3 nucleotides: TGTGCCAGCAGCTTAGCGGGAGGGGGTTACGAGCAGTACTTC.

V gene TRBV7-2 combines with J gene TRBJ1-5; 9 bases are a match to TRBD1. V lost 5 bases and J lost 6; bases outside the gene matches: 8. The germline V gene encodes CDR1 SGHTA and CDR2 FQGNSA. The CDR3 runs to 15 residues. DNA of the CDR3: TGTGCCAGCAGCGGTGACAGGGGGTATAGTCAGCCCCAGCATTTT. It codes for CASSGDRGYSQPQHF. Combining the CDR3 with reference TRBV7-2 and TRBJ1-5 gives the whole variable domain GAGVSQSPSNKVTEKGKDVELRCDPISGHTALYWYRQSLGQGLEFLIYFQGNSAPDKSGLPSDRFSAERTGGSVSTLTIQRTQQEDSAVYLCASSGDRGYSQPQHFGDGTRLSIL.

The chain's CDR3 is CASSPPGGYNEQFF. CDR3 coding DNA: TGTGCCAGCTCACCACCGGGGGGGTACAATGAGCAGTTCTTC. V gene TRBV18 combines with J gene TRBJ2-1; 7 bases are shared with TRBD2. The trim removed 0 bases at V and 4 bases at J, leaving 0 bases unmatched. Germline V gives CDR1 KGHSH, CDR2 LQKENI. The CDR3 loop spans 14 amino acids.

The genes are TRBV5-6 and TRBJ1-4; possibly TRBD1 for D (5 bases). CDR1 and CDR2 from the germline V gene are SGHDT and YYEEEE. Deletions cut 3 bases from V and 6 bases from J, with 15 bases between. The CDR3 covers 15 residues. CDR3 DNA sequence: TGTGCCAGCAGCTGGCGACGGGGGATGTATGAAAAACTGTTTTTT. As protein: CASSWRRGMYEKLFF.

This clone was recorded a few times. The chain uses TRBV4-3 and TRBJ1-2, with D hard to call. Trimming cost V 0 bases and J 4 bases, with 12 bases left between them. Looked up from germline, CDR1 is LGHNA and CDR2 is YSLEER. The CDR3 sequence is 15 residues long. DNA for the CDR3: TGCGCCAGCAGCCAAGAAGGAGCCACGGGCTATGGCTACACCTTC. Protein sequence: CASSQEGATGYGYTF.

The genes are TRBV18 and TRBJ1-1; D gene uncertain. CDR3 size: 14 residues. Germline CDR1 is KGHSH and CDR2 is LQKENI. V gave up 2 bases and J gave up 1 base, with 8 bases separating them. Written as DNA, the CDR3 is TGTGCCAGCTCACCAGGGAGGCAGAACACTGAAGCTTTCTTT. Translating it yields CASSPGRQNTEAFF.

This sequence joins TRBV29-1 and TRBJ1-3, with 7 nucleotides matching TRBD1. V was clipped by 1 base and J by 0 bases; unmatched bases: 9. The length of the CDR3 is 17 residues. Germline CDR1 and CDR2: SQVTM and ANQGSEA. CDR3 loop: CSVEGPGQSRSGNTIYF. DNA for the CDR3: TGCAGCGTTGAAGGACCGGGACAGAGCCGCTCTGGAAACACCATATATTTT.

The J gene is TRBJ2-3, the V gene TRBV6-2 or TRBV6-3; a weak D match, TRBD2 (5 bases). This CDR3 contains 13 residues. Trimming took off 4 bases at V and 8 bases at J, with 13 bases between the two ends. The V gene's germline CDR1 is MNHEY and CDR2 SVGEGT. CDR3 coding DNA: TGTGCCAGCAGTTCAAGGGCCGGAGGTACGCAGTATTTT. Protein sequence: CASSSRAGGTQYF.

V and J are TRBV6-1 and TRBJ1-4; no clear D gene. V dropped 0 bases and J dropped 4 bases, with 12 bases sitting between them. Germline V gene lookup returns CDR1 MNHNS and CDR2 SASEGT. The CDR3 loop spans 16 amino acids. The CDR3 protein is CASSEALYGFNEKLFF. CDR3 DNA: TGTGCCAGCAGTGAAGCGCTCTACGGTTTTAATGAAAAACTGTTTTTT.

This clone was found a few times. The V call is TRBV27, the J call TRBJ2-7; TRBD2 aligns across 11 bases. CDR1 MNHEY and CDR2 SMNVEV come from the germline V gene (reference sequence). The CDR3 runs to 15 residues. V was clipped by 5 bases and J by 0 bases; unmatched bases: 3. In DNA form, the CDR3 reads TGTGCCAGCAGTACCGGGACTAGCGGCTCCTACGAGCAGTACTTC. It codes for CASSTGTSGSYEQYF.

In this sample, this clone turned up a few times. This CDR3 is CASSPLAGGPTGELFF. CDR3 sequence (DNA): TGTGCCAGCAGTCCCTTAGCGGGAGGCCCCACCGGGGAGCTGTTTTTT. The genes are TRBV28 and TRBJ2-2; 10 positions match TRBD2. CDR1 MDHEN and CDR2 SYDVKM come from the germline V gene. The CDR3 runs 16 residues. Trimming at V came to 5 bases and at J to 4 bases, leaving 7 bases not matched to a gene.

This clone was seen just once. CDR3 in amino acids: CASSAWTGEVYGYTF. The CDR3 DNA follows: TGTGCCAGCAGCGCCTGGACAGGGGAGGTCTATGGCTACACCTTC. The chain recombines TRBV9 with TRBJ1-2, with 9 bases aligning to TRBD1. The V gene end was trimmed by 3 bases and the J gene end by 4 bases; junction bases not matched to a gene: 7. The CDR3 has 15 amino acids. The germline gives CDR1 SGDLS, CDR2 YYNGEE.

Note on this clone: Within the sample, other DNA sequences also encode this same CDR3. The chain carries TRBV27 and TRBJ2-7; D possibly corresponds to TRBD2 (6 bases). This CDR3 comprises 13 residues. Germline CDR1 MNHEY, CDR2 SMNVEV (reference sequence). Trimming took 2 bases from V and 1 from J, leaving 6 bases between them. CDR3 sequence reads: CASSLGLSYEQYF. The CDR3 nucleotides read TGTGCCAGCAGTTTAGGACTATCCTACGAGCAGTACTTC.

The chain combines TRBV5-1 with TRBJ2-1; 8 bases fit TRBD1. This CDR3 has 16 amino acids. CDR1 is SGHRS, CDR2 YFSETQ, per germline. The junction had 7 bases not matched to a gene; V was cut back by 5 bases and J by 0 bases. DNA of the CDR3: TGCGCCAGCAGATCAGGGGGCGGAAACTCCTACAATGAGCAGTTCTTC. It translates to CASRSGGGNSYNEQFF.

The CDR3 DNA reads TGTGCCAGTAGTTCAGGTTCTGCGGGACGGTACGAGCAGTACTTC. Translated, it gives CASSSGSAGRYEQYF. The rearrangement joins TRBV19 to TRBJ2-7, with D tentatively TRBD2 (6 bases). Between the trimmed V and J ends, which lost 5 bases and 4 bases, there was a span of 18 bases. The CDR3 is made up of 15 amino acids. CDR1 is LNHDA, CDR2 SQIVND, per germline (reference sequence). The full variable domain, its missing parts supplied by reference TRBV19 and TRBJ2-7, is DGGITQSPKYLFRKEGQNVTLSCEQNLNHDAMYWYRQDPGQGLRLIYYSQIVNDFQKGDIAEGYSVSREKKESFPLTVTSAQKNPTAFYLCASSSGSAGRYEQYFGPGTRLTVT.

The chain joins TRBV4-2 to TRBJ2-7, with 10 bases fitting TRBD1. V lost 1 base to trimming and J lost 1 base; unmatched junction nucleotides: 1. Germline V gives CDR1 LGHNA, CDR2 YNFKEQ. The CDR3 contains 15 residues. The CDR3 nucleotides are TGTGCCAGCAGCCAAGCGGGACAGGGGTCCTACGAGCAGTACTTC. Its protein is CASSQAGQGSYEQYF.

The chain has TRBV9 and TRBJ2-7; 8 bases agree with TRBD1. Germline loops: CDR1 SGDLS, CDR2 YYNGEE. There are 14 residues in the CDR3. After removal of 0 bases from V and 6 bases from J, the junction contained 5 bases not matched to a gene. Here the CDR3 DNA reads TGTGCCAGCAGCGTAGGACAGGGGTTGATCGAGCAGTACTTC. Translating gives CASSVGQGLIEQYF.

J is TRBJ1-5 and V is TRBV28; possible D gene TRBD1, 5 bases. CDR1 is MDHEN, CDR2 SYDVKM, per germline. Trimming pared 7 bases from V and 1 base from J, leaving 17 bases between. This CDR3 comprises 16 residues. CDR3 sequence reads: CASTPQGQGSNQPQHF. As DNA, the CDR3 is TGTGCCAGCACCCCCCAAGGGCAGGGAAGCAATCAGCCCCAGCATTTT.

V usage is TRBV9 and J usage is TRBJ2-7, with a tentative D call TRBD2 (6 bases). V was pared by 0 bases and J by 6 bases, with 13 bases between. The CDR3 extends over 14 amino acids. The V gene's germline CDR1 is SGDLS and CDR2 YYNGEE. Here the CDR3 reads CASSVEGWEVEQYF. CDR3 bases: TGTGCCAGCAGCGTAGAGGGATGGGAGGTCGAGCAGTACTTC.

J is TRBJ1-5 and V is TRBV27; D ambiguous. The germline V and J ends were trimmed by 0 bases and 3 bases, with 9 bases remaining between them. The CDR3 is made up of 15 amino acids. CDR1 is MNHEY, CDR2 SMNVEV, per germline (reference sequence). CDR3 nucleotides: TGTGCCAGCAGTTTATCTCGAGATACCAATCAGCCCCAGCATTTT. It specifies CASSLSRDTNQPQHF.